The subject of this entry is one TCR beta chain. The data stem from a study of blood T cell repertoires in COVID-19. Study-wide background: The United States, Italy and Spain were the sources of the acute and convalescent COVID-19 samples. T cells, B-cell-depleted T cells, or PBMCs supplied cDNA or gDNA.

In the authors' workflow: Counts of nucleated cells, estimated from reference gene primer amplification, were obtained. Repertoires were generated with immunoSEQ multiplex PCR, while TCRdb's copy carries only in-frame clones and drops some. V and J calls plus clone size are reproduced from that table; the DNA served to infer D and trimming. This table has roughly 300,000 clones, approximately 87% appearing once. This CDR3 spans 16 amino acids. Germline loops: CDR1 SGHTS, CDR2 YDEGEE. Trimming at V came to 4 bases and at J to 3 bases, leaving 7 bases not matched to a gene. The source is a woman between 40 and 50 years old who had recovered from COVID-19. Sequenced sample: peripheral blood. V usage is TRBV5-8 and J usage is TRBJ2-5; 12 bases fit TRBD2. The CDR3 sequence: CASSKGLAGNKETQYF. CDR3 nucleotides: TGTGCCAGCAGCAAGGGACTAGCGGGCAATAAAGAGACCCAGTACTTC. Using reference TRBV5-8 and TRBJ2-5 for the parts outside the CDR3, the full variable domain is EAGVTQSPTHLIKTRGQQATLRCSPISGHTSVYWYQQALGLGLQFLLWYDEGEERNRGNFPPRFSGRQFPNYSSELNVNALELEDSALYLCASSKGLAGNKETQYFGPGTRLLVL.